This T cell receptor beta chain was sequenced for a study of T-cell reconstitution after alpha-beta-depleted transplantation in children. This clonotype has just a few counts. Library preparation (for TCRbeta) was performed with unique molecular identifiers. One entry per CDR3 protein results from TCRdb running MiXCR on the PCR reads. The table includes some 600,000 distinct CDR3 sequences, 10% to 15% detected once. This CDR3 contains 11 residues. Trimming cost V 6 bases and J 9 bases; bases outside gene matches: 5. Germline V CDR1 and CDR2: DFQATT, SNEGSKA (reference sequence). The sequence came from a male patient between 10 and 17 years old who had a stem cell transplant for acute myeloid leukemia, so the T cells may come from the graft donor. The material sequenced was PBMCs, mostly from graft donor cells, taken 360 days after TCRalphabeta/CD19-depleted stem cell transplant. V usage is TRBV20-1 and J usage is TRBJ2-1; TRBD1 aligns across 7 bases. For the CDR3, the DNA is TGCAGTGCCAAGGGGGCGCGTGAGCAGTTCTTC. This codes for CSAKGAREQFF.